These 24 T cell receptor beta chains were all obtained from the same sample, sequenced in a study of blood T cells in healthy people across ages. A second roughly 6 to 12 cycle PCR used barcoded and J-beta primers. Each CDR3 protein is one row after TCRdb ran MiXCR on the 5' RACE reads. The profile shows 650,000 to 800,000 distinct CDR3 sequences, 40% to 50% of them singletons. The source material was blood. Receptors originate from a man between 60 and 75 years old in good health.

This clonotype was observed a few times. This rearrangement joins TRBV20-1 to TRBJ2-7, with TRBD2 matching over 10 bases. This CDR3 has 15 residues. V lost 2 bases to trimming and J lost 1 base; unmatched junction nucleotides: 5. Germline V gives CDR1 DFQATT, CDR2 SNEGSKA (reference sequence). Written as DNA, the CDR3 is TGCAGTGCTAGATTCAGCGGGGGGGCATCCTACGAGCAGTACTTC. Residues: CSARFSGGASYEQYF.

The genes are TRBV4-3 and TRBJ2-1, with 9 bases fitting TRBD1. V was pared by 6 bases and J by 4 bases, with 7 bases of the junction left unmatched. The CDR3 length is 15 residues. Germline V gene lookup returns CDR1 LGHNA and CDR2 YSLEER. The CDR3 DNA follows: TGCGCCAGCAGAGAAGGGACAGGGAATTACAATGAGCAGTTCTTC. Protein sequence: CASREGTGNYNEQFF.

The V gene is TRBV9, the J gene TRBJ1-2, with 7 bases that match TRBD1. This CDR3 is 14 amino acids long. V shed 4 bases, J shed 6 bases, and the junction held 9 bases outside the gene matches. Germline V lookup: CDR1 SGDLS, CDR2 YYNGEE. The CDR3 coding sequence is TGTGCCAGCAGCCCAATCGACAGGGAGGATGGCTACACCTTC. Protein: CASSPIDREDGYTF. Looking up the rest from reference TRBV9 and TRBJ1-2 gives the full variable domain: DSGVTQTPKHLITATGQRVTLRCSPRSGDLSVYWYQQSLDQGLQFLIQYYNGEERAKGNILERFSAQQFPDLHSELNLSSLELGDSALYFCASSPIDREDGYTFGSGTRLTVV.

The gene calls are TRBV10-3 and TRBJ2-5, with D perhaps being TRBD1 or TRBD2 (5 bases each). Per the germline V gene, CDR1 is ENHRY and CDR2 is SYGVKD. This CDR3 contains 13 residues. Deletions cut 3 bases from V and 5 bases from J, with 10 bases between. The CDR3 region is CAISEPRDETQYF. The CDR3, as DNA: TGTGCCATCAGTGAACCCAGGGACGAGACCCAGTACTTC.

The CDR3, as DNA: TGTGCCAGCAGCGTAGCTACTAGCGGGGGGAGATATGAGCAGTTCTTC. Its translation is CASSVATSGGRYEQFF. The chain links TRBV9 to TRBJ2-1, with 12 bases identical to TRBD2. The length of the CDR3 is 16 residues. Germline CDR1 reads SGDLS; CDR2 reads YYNGEE. The V gene end was trimmed by 0 bases and the J gene end by 8 bases; junction bases not matched to a gene: 6.

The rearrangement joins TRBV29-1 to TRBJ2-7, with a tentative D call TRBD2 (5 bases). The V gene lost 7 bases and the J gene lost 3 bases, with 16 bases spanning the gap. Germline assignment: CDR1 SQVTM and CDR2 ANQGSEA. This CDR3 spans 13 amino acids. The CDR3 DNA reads TGCAGCGGTCGGGATGGGAACTACTACGAGCAGTACTTC. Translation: CSGRDGNYYEQYF.

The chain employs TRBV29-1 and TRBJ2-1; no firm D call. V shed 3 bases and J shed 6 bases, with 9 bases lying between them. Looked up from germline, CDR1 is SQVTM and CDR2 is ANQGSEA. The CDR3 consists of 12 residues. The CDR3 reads CSVETAGNEQFF. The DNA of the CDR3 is TGCAGCGTTGAGACTGCAGGCAATGAGCAGTTCTTC.

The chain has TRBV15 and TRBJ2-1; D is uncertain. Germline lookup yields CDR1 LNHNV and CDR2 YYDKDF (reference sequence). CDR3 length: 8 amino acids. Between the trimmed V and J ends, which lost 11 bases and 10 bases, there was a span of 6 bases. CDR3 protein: CAFREQFF. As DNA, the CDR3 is TGTGCCTTCCGGGAGCAGTTCTTC.

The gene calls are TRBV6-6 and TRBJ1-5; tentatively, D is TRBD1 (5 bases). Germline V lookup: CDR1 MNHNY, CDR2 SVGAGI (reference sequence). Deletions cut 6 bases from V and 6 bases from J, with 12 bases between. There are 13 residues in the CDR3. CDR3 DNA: TGTGCCAGCAGGGCACAGGAGAGTCAGCCCCAGCATTTT. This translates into CASRAQESQPQHF.

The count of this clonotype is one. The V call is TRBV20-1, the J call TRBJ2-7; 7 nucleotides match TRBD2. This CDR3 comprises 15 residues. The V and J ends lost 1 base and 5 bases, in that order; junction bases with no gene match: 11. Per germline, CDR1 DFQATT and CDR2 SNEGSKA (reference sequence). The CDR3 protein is CSARGDGGIWDEQYF. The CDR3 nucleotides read TGCAGTGCTAGAGGGGACGGGGGGATTTGGGACGAGCAGTACTTC.

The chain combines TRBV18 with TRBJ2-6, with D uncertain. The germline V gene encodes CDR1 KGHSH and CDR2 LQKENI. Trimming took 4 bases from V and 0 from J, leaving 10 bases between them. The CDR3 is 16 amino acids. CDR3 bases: TGTGCCAGCTCACAGCCGGGTAGCTCTGGGGCCAACGTCCTGACTTTC. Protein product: CASSQPGSSGANVLTF.

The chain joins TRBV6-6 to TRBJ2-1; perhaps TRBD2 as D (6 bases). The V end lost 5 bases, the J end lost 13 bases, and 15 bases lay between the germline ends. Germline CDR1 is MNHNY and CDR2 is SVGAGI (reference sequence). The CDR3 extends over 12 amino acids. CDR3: CASSPRRETQFF. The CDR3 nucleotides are TGTGCCAGCAGTCCCAGGAGGGAGACCCAGTTCTTC.

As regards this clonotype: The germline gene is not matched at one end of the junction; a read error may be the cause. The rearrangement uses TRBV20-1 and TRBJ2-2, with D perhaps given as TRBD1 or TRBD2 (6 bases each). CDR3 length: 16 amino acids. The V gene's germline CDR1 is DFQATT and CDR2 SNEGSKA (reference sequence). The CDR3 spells CSASGAASRNAGELFF. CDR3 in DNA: TGCAGTGCCTCGGGGGCCGCGTCCAGGAACGCCGGGGAGCTGTTTTTT.

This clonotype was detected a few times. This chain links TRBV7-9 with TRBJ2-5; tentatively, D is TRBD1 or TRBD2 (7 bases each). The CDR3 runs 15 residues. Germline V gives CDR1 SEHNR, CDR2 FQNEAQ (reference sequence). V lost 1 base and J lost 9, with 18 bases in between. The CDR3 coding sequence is TGTGCCAGCAGCTTAGGGGGAGGGGGCCAAGACGCCCAGTACTTC. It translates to CASSLGGGGQDAQYF.

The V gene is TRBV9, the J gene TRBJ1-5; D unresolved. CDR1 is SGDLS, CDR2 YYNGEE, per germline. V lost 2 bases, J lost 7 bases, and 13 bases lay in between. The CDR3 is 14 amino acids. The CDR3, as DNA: TGTGCCAGCAGCGTTGGGATAGGGTTACAGCCCCAGCATTTT. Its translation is CASSVGIGLQPQHF.

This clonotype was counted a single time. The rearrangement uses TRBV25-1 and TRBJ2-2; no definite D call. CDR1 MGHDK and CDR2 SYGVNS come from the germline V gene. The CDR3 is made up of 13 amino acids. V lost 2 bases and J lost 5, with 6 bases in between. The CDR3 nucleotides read TGTGCCAGCAGTGAAGATCCTACCGGGGAGCTGTTTTTT. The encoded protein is CASSEDPTGELFF.

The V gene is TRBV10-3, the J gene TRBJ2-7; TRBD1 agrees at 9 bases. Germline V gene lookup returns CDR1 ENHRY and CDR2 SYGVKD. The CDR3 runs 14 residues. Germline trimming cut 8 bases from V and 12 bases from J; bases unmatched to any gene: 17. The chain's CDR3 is CAIGGSVQGAPLYF. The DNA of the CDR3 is TGTGCCATCGGAGGGAGTGTACAGGGGGCCCCGTTGTACTTC.

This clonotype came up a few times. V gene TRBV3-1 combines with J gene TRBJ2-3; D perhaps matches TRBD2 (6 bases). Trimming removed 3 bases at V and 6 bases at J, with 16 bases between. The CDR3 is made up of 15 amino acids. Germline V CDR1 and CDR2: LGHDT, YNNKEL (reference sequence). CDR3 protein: CASSHGGVPLDTQYF. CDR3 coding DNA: TGTGCCAGCAGCCATGGAGGGGTCCCACTGGATACGCAGTATTTT.

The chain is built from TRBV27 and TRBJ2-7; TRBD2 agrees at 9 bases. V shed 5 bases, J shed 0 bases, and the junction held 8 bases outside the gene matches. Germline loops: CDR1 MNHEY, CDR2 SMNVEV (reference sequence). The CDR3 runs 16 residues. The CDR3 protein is CASSLLAGTSSYEQYF. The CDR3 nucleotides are TGTGCCAGCAGTCTCCTAGCGGGGACGAGCTCCTACGAGCAGTACTTC.

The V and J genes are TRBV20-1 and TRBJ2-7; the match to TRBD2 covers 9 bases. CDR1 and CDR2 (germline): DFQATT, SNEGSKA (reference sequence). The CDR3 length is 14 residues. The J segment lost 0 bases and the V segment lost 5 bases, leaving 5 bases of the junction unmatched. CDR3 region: CSAAGTSISYEQYF. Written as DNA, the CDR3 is TGCAGTGCTGCCGGGACTAGCATCTCCTACGAGCAGTACTTC.

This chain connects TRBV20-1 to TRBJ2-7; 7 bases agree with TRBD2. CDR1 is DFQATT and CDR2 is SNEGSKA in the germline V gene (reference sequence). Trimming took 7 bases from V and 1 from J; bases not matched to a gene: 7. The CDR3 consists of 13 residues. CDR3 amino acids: CSVTQRGSYEQYF. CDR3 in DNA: TGCAGTGTCACCCAGCGGGGTTCCTACGAGCAGTACTTC.

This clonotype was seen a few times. The CDR3 protein is CASNTRQYSYEQYF. In DNA, the CDR3 is TGTGCCAGCAACACCCGACAGTACTCCTACGAGCAGTACTTC. The chain employs TRBV28 and TRBJ2-7, with D tentatively TRBD1 (5 bases). This CDR3 is built from 14 residues. Trimming removed 7 bases at V and 0 bases at J, with 13 bases between. The germline V gene has CDR1 MDHEN and CDR2 SYDVKM.

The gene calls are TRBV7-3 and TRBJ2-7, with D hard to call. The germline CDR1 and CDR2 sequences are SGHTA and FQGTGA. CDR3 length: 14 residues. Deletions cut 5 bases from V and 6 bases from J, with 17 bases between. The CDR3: CASSPGYSLGEQYF. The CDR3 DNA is TGTGCCAGCAGCCCCGGTTACTCCCTGGGCGAGCAGTACTTC.

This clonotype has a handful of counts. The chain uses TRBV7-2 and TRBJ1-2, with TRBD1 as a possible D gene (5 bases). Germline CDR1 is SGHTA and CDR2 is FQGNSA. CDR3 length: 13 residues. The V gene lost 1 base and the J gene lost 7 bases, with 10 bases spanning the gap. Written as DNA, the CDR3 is TGTGCCAGCAGCTTAGTGTACCAGGGTGGCTACACCTTC. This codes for CASSLVYQGGYTF.